This T cell receptor beta chain was identified during a study of blood T cell repertoires in COVID-19. As for the study in general: The study drew acute and convalescent COVID-19 samples from the United States, Italy and Spain.

Sequencing used immunoSEQ multiplex PCR; TCRdb keeps in-frame clones, though not all of them. The repertoire holds approximately 260,000 clones, with 87% as singletons. Germline lookup yields CDR1 SGDLS and CDR2 YYNGEE. Deletions cut 4 bases from V and 0 bases from J, with 14 bases between. The CDR3 has 17 amino acids. V usage is TRBV9 and J usage is TRBJ2-6; D possibly corresponds to TRBD1 (5 bases). The source material was PBMCs or T cells enriched from blood (not recorded which). This receptor was taken from a young woman with acute COVID-19. The CDR3 DNA reads as TGTGCCAGCAGCCCTCAGACAGCGCTCTCTGGGGCCAACGTCCTGACTTTC. It specifies CASSPQTALSGANVLTF.